This T cell receptor (beta chain) was sequenced for a study of shared clonotypes between healthy human individuals. Study-level findings and limits: Represented diversity (both genetic and exposure-history) was limited by the small number of donors. Sharing of clonotypes among donors was expected to vary with sequencing depth. Researchers found naive subsets generally carried larger estimated richness than memory subsets.

Terminally differentiated effector memory CD45RA+ cells were excluded from the naive CD8 cells, which were CD45RO-negative and positively selected for CCR7. How the authors handled the data: Junction-only immunoSEQ data arrived without quality scores, meaning filtering differed. The method was immunoSEQ multiplex PCR; TCRdb's version includes in-frame clones alone and lacks a portion of them. Clonal size and the V and J genes are those of that table, whereas D and trimming came from the DNA. There are around 2,000,000 clones in the sample; 93% occur only once, and approximately 1.7% lies in the top ten. Worth noting for this clone: Its cognate antigen is unknown.

Trimming cost V 8 bases and J 4 bases, with 17 bases left between them. The CDR3 extends over 14 amino acids. Germline V lookup: CDR1 MNHNY, CDR2 SVGAGI (reference sequence). The sequence came from a man younger than 35 in good health. Some clones in this sample may be carry-over from other donors' samples. The sample comprised naive CD8+ T cells from PBMCs. The chain joins TRBV6-6 to TRBJ1-1; maybe TRBD1 (5 bases). CDR3: CASVISLGGTEAFF. The CDR3 nucleotides read TGTGCCAGCGTTATCTCCCTCGGGGGCACTGAAGCTTTCTTT.